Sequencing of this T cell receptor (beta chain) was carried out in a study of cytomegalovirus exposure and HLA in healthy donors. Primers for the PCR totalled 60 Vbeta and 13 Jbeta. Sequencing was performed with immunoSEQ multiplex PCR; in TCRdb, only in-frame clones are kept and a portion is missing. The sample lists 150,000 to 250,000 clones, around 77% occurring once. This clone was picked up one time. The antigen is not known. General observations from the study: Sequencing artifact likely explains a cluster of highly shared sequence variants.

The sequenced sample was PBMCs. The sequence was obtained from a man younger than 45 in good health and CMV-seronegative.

CDR3 DNA: TGTGCCAGCACGTCCGGGACTCCCGATAATGGCTACACCTTC. Residues: CASTSGTPDNGYTF. The V and J genes are TRBV9 and TRBJ1-2; D might be TRBD1 (5 bases). This CDR3 has 14 residues. V was shortened by 6 bases and J by 6 bases, with 18 bases between the two germline ends. Germline lookup yields CDR1 SGDLS and CDR2 YYNGEE.